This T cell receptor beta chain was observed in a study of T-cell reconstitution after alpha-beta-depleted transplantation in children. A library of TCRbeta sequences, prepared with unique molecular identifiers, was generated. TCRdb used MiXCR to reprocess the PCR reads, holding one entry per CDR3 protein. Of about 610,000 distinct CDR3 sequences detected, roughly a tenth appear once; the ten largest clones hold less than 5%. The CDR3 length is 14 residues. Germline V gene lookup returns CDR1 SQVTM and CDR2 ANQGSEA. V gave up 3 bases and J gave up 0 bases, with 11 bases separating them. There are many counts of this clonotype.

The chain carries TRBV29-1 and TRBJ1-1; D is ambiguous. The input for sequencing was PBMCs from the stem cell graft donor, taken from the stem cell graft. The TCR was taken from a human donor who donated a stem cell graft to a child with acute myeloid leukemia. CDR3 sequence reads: CSVENRAMNTEAFF. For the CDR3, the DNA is TGCAGCGTTGAGAACAGAGCTATGAACACTGAAGCTTTCTTT.